The clone carrying this TCR beta chain appeared a few times. Per the original methods: Estimation of nucleated cell counts was performed using reference gene primer amplification. Method: immunoSEQ multiplex PCR; TCRdb's copy keeps in-frame clones and lacks some. V and J calls and clone size are those listed in that table; D and trimming were worked out from the DNA. The table includes 90,000 or so clones, around 88% detected once. This sample is drawn from a study of blood T cell repertoires in COVID-19. Background on the study: There were acute and convalescent COVID-19 samples, and they came from the United States, Italy and Spain.

The germline V gene has CDR1 SGHAT and CDR2 FQNNGV. Trimming removed 2 bases at V and 5 bases at J, with 10 bases between. This CDR3 contains 14 residues. The source is a man at least 80 years old with active or convalescent COVID-19. The sequenced sample was peripheral blood. The chain is built from TRBV11-2 and TRBJ2-1; D not resolved. CDR3 region: CASSLLGNNNEQFF. In DNA, the CDR3 is TGTGCCAGCAGCTTATTGGGCAATAACAATGAGCAGTTCTTC.